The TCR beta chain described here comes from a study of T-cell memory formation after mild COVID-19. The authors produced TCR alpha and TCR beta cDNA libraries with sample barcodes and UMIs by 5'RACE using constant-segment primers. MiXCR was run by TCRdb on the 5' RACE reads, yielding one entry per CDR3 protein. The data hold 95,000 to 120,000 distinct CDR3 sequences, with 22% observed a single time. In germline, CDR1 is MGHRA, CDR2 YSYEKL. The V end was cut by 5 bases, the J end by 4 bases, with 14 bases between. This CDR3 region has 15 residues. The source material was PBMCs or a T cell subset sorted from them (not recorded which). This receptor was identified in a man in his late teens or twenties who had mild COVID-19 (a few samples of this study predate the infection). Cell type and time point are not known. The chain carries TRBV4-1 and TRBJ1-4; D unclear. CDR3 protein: CASSSTAGYNEKLFF. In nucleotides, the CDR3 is TGCGCCAGCAGCTCCACGGCCGGTTATAATGAAAAACTGTTTTTT.